This T cell receptor (beta chain) appears in the sequencing data of a study of siplizumab effects on memory and regulatory T cells. V was cut by 7 bases and J by 0 bases, with 12 bases left in between. The CDR3 covers 14 residues. CDR1 is PRHDT and CDR2 is FYEKMQ in the germline V gene (reference sequence). Profiling relied on immunoSEQ multiplex PCR, and the TCRdb table lists in-frame clones only, not all of them. This table holds tens of thousands of clones, about 96% found once. Source material: naive CD8+ T cells sorted from blood. This TCR came from a human donor in good health. This chain uses TRBV13 with TRBJ1-1; D is undetermined. DNA of the CDR3: TGTGCCAGCACCCCCCCCGATGTGAACACTGAAGCTTTCTTT. As protein: CASTPPDVNTEAFF.